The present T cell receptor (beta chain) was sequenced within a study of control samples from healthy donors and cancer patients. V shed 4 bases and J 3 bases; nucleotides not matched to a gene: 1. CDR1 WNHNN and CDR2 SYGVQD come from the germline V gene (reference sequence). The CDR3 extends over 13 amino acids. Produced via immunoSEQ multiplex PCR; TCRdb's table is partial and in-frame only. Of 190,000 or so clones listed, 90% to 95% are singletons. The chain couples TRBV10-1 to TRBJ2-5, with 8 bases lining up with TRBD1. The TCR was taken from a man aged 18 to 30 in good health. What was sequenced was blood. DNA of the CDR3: TGCGCCAGCAGTGTGGACAGGGAAGAGACCCAGTACTTC. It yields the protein CASSVDREETQYF.